This T cell receptor (beta chain) is drawn from a study of blood T cell repertoires in COVID-19. Profiling relied on immunoSEQ multiplex PCR, and the TCRdb table lists in-frame clones only, not all of them. The table records approximately 300,000 clones, about 89% of them present only once. Trimming stripped 4 bases from V and 0 bases from J, with 10 bases between. Germline V gene lookup returns CDR1 MNHNY and CDR2 SVGAGI (reference sequence). The CDR3 consists of 15 residues. Sequenced sample: PBMCs or T cells enriched from blood (not recorded which). V usage is TRBV6-6 and J usage is TRBJ1-5; D is unclear. This clonotype originated in a man between 60 and 70 years old who had recovered from COVID-19. The CDR3 nucleotides read TGTGCCAGCAGTTCACACATCCTTAGCAATCAGCCCCAGCATTTT. Protein product: CASSSHILSNQPQHF.